Each of the 5 T cell receptor beta chains below was sequenced from the same sample in a study of CD8+CD57+ T cells in acquired aplastic anemia. CD8+CD57+ cell expansion, shown by flow cytometry, had occurred in the patients selected for sequencing. The study profiled TCR beta VDJ and CDR3 using genomic DNA as template. TCRdb re-derived calls from the reads in MiXCR, one entry per CDR3 protein. Of 150,000 to 200,000 distinct CDR3 sequences in the sample, more than 45% were seen once. Sequencing was performed on sorted CD4+, CD8+, or CD8+CD57+ T cells (not recorded which) from PBMCs. Receptors were obtained from a human donor with aplastic anemia.

The chain carries TRBV29-1 and TRBJ1-2; 10 positions agree with TRBD1. V trimming: 4 bases; J trimming: 8 bases; junction bases outside the gene matches: 7. Per germline, CDR1 SQVTM and CDR2 ANQGSEA. This CDR3 is 13 amino acids long. The CDR3 is CSVAPGQGMGYTF. CDR3 in DNA: TGCAGCGTTGCTCCGGGACAGGGGATGGGCTACACCTTC.

By its share, this clonotype is medium-sized. This sequence joins TRBV2 and TRBJ1-6; D is uncertain. Per germline, CDR1 SNHLY and CDR2 FYNNEI. The CDR3 is 14 residues long. V dropped 6 bases and J dropped 7 bases, with 13 bases sitting between them. In DNA, the CDR3 is TGTGCCAGCAGCGAAACCGGGCAAAATTCACCCCTCCACTTT. This gives the protein CASSETGQNSPLHF.

There are many counts of this clonotype. This rearrangement joins TRBV5-4 to TRBJ2-1; 11 bases are a match to TRBD2. The CDR3 loop spans 14 amino acids. Germline CDR1 is SGHNT and CDR2 is YYREEE (reference sequence). V shed 6 bases and J 6 bases; nucleotides not matched to a gene: 5. The CDR3 nucleotides are TGTGCCAGCACTGACGGGACTAGCGGCAATGAGCAGTTCTTC. It encodes CASTDGTSGNEQFF.

For this clonotype: The junction shows a germline mismatch at one end, possibly a read error. This sequence joins TRBV19 and TRBJ2-7; 12 nucleotides line up with TRBD1. The CDR3 covers 20 residues. Germline V gene lookup returns CDR1 LNHDA and CDR2 SQIVND (reference sequence). CDR3 region: CASSREGDRGPGELAYEQCF. DNA of the CDR3: TGTGCCAGTAGTAGGGAGGGGGACAGGGGGCCCGGGGAGCTTGCCTACGAGCAGTGCTTC.

The chain links TRBV3-1 to TRBJ1-5; D unclear. From germline, CDR1 is LGHDT and CDR2 YNNKEL (reference sequence). CDR3 length: 17 amino acids. V was clipped by 0 bases and J by 5 bases, with 17 bases between them. CDR3 protein: CASSQDLGITNDQPQHF. In nucleotides, the CDR3 is TGTGCCAGCAGCCAAGATTTGGGCATAACTAATGATCAGCCCCAGCATTTT.